Listed here are 17 T cell receptor beta chains from one sample, sequenced in a study of blood T cell repertoires in COVID-19. The repertoire was sequenced with immunoSEQ multiplex PCR; TCRdb's copy has only in-frame clones and lacks some. This repertoire shows about 120,000 clones, 75% to 85% found once; its top ten account for 37%. Sequencing was performed on peripheral blood. These receptors were collected from a man between 35 and 55 years old with active or convalescent COVID-19.

The chain recombines TRBV4-3 with TRBJ2-3; possible D gene TRBD2, 7 bases. Trimming took off 3 bases at V and 6 bases at J, with 13 bases between the two ends. CDR1 and CDR2 (germline): LGHNA, YSLEER. This CDR3 comprises 14 residues. The CDR3 here is CASSQRGGRDTQYF. CDR3 bases: TGCGCCAGCAGCCAGAGGGGGGGGCGGGATACGCAGTATTTT.

The chain uses TRBV30 and TRBJ1-1; D is perhaps TRBD1 (5 bases). Germline loops: CDR1 GTSNPN, CDR2 SVGIG (reference sequence). V lost 6 bases and J lost 0, with 11 bases in between. This CDR3 is 13 amino acids long. The CDR3 here is CACLWGVNTEAFF. The CDR3 region has the DNA TGTGCCTGTCTATGGGGGGTGAACACTGAAGCTTTCTTT.

V usage is TRBV19 and J usage is TRBJ2-3; 8 positions agree with TRBD2. The CDR3 has 12 amino acids. Germline V CDR1 and CDR2: LNHDA, SQIVND (reference sequence). After removal of 10 bases from V and 5 bases from J, the junction contained 5 bases not matched to a gene. CDR3 protein: CATGGQIDTQYF. The CDR3 region has the DNA TGTGCCACGGGGGGGCAGATAGATACGCAGTATTTT. The full variable domain, in which reference TRBV19 and TRBJ2-3 provide the parts outside the CDR3, is DGGITQSPKYLFRKEGQNVTLSCEQNLNHDAMYWYRQDPGQGLRLIYYSQIVNDFQKGDIAEGYSVSREKKESFPLTVTSAQKNPTAFYLCATGGQIDTQYFGPGTRLTVL.

CDR3 amino acids: CASSYMGSGYEQYF. CDR3 in DNA: TGTGCCAGCAGTTACATGGGGAGCGGATACGAGCAGTACTTC. The chain couples TRBV6-2 or TRBV6-3 to TRBJ2-7, with D tentatively TRBD2 (5 bases). V shed 2 bases and J shed 4 bases, with 12 bases lying between them. The germline V gene encodes CDR1 MNHEY and CDR2 SVGEGT. This CDR3 is 14 amino acids long.

The V gene is TRBV7-8, the J gene TRBJ1-1; D might be TRBD1 (5 bases). With 4 bases removed from V and 0 bases from J, the gap between germline ends came to 12 bases. The CDR3 contains 15 residues. CDR1 is SGHVS and CDR2 is FQNEAQ in the germline V gene. The CDR3 DNA reads TGTGCCAGCAGCTCCAAGGCGGGACTGAACACTGAAGCTTTCTTT. This encodes CASSSKAGLNTEAFF.

The chain is built from TRBV2 and TRBJ2-6; unclear D gene. Trimming pared 8 bases from V and 0 bases from J, leaving 8 bases between. The CDR3 loop spans 14 amino acids. The germline gives CDR1 SNHLY, CDR2 FYNNEI. The CDR3 DNA reads TGTGCCAGCTCATACAGCTCTGGGGCCAACGTCCTGACTTTC. Translating gives CASSYSSGANVLTF. Filled out from reference TRBV2 and TRBJ2-6, the complete variable domain reads EPEVTQTPSHQVTQMGQEVILRCVPISNHLYFYWYRQILGQKVEFLVSFYNNEISEKSEIFDDQFSVERPDGSNFTLKIRSTKLEDSAMYFCASSYSSGANVLTFGAGSRLTVL.

This clone was detected only once. This sequence joins TRBV29-1 and TRBJ1-1; D unclear. The V gene lost 4 bases and the J gene lost 4 bases, with 10 bases spanning the gap. This CDR3 has 12 residues. Per the germline V gene, CDR1 is SQVTM and CDR2 is ANQGSEA. The CDR3, as DNA: TGCAGCGTTGGCGGCAGATCCACTGAAGCTTTCTTT. This sequence encodes CSVGGRSTEAFF.

This rearrangement joins TRBV4-3 to TRBJ1-1; 7 bases map to TRBD1. CDR3 length: 14 amino acids. The germline CDR1 and CDR2 sequences are LGHNA and YSLEER. After removal of 4 bases from V and 7 bases from J, the junction contained 9 bases not matched to a gene. In nucleotides, the CDR3 is TGCGCCAGCAGCCTTAATACAGGGGCCATTGAAGCTTTCTTT. It yields the protein CASSLNTGAIEAFF.

The rearrangement uses TRBV6-5 and TRBJ1-4; 7 bases align to TRBD1. This CDR3 comprises 14 residues. V was clipped by 6 bases and J by 4 bases; unmatched bases: 5. The germline gives CDR1 MNHEY, CDR2 SVGAGI. The CDR3 nucleotides are TGTGCCAGCAGGGGACAGTTAGATAATGAAAAACTGTTTTTT. Translating gives CASRGQLDNEKLFF.

This clone was recorded only once. V gene TRBV20-1 combines with J gene TRBJ2-1; tentative D call: TRBD2 (6 bases). The CDR3 contains 14 residues. In germline, CDR1 is DFQATT, CDR2 SNEGSKA (reference sequence). The V end was cut by 3 bases, the J end by 10 bases, with 19 bases between. CDR3 region: CSASVGLGSNEQFF. CDR3 nucleotide sequence: TGCAGTGCTAGTGTAGGGCTCGGGAGCAACGAGCAGTTCTTC.

The J gene is TRBJ2-5, the V gene TRBV2; 8 bases fit TRBD2. Trimming removed 6 bases from V and 5 bases from J; junction bases left unmatched: 11. Per the germline V gene, CDR1 is SNHLY and CDR2 is FYNNEI. This CDR3 has 15 residues. The CDR3 loop reads CASSDPGGERETQYF. The CDR3 nucleotides read TGTGCCAGCAGCGACCCGGGGGGGGAGAGGGAGACCCAGTACTTC.

J is TRBJ2-2 and V is TRBV2, with D possibly matching TRBD1 (5 bases). Germline CDR1 reads SNHLY; CDR2 reads FYNNEI. The CDR3 has 15 amino acids. V lost 1 base and J 5 bases, leaving 11 bases between the germline ends. This CDR3 reads CASSEGQGRTGELFF. CDR3 coding DNA: TGTGCCAGCAGTGAAGGGCAGGGCAGGACCGGGGAGCTGTTTTTT.

This chain links TRBV6-2 or TRBV6-3 with TRBJ1-5; no clear D. Germline CDR1 MNHEY, CDR2 SVGEGT. Trimming left V 6 bases short and J 0 bases short, with 6 bases between. CDR3 length: 13 amino acids. CDR3 amino acids: CASSLISNQPQHF. The DNA of the CDR3 is TGTGCCAGCAGCCTAATTAGCAATCAGCCCCAGCATTTT.

The J gene is TRBJ1-1, the V gene TRBV3-1 (or the pseudogene TRBV3-2); D is undetermined. This CDR3 contains 15 residues. Trimming stripped 2 bases from V and 10 bases from J, with 20 bases between. From germline, CDR1 is LGHDT and CDR2 YNNKEL (reference sequence). The CDR3 nucleotides are TGTGCCAGCAGCCAAACCACAGTCAGGAACCTTGGAGCTTTCTTT. Translated: CASSQTTVRNLGAFF.

In its sample, this clone was seen many times. The chain joins TRBV20-1 to TRBJ2-3; no reliable D call. Germline V gene sequence: CDR1 DFQATT, CDR2 SNEGSKA (reference sequence). V lost 5 bases and J lost 8, with 11 bases in between. This CDR3 has 11 residues. The CDR3 bases are TGCAGTGCTGTCCAGACTCCTACGCAGTATTTT. Amino acid sequence: CSAVQTPTQYF.

The J gene is TRBJ1-2, the V gene TRBV28; D may be TRBD1 (6 bases). From germline, CDR1 is MDHEN and CDR2 SYDVKM. This CDR3 is built from 12 residues. The V gene lost 9 bases and the J gene lost 7 bases, with 15 bases spanning the gap. CDR3 nucleotide sequence: TGTGCCAGTGGGGGGGGCGGAAGTGGCTACACCTTC. Its translation is CASGGGGSGYTF.

The rearrangement joins TRBV5-1 to TRBJ1-1; TRBD1 agrees at 8 bases. Germline CDR1 SGHRS, CDR2 YFSETQ. Trimming at V came to 4 bases and at J to 5 bases, leaving 4 bases not matched to a gene. The CDR3 extends over 13 amino acids. The CDR3, as DNA: TGCGCCAGCAGCACTACAGGGGGAACTGAAGCTTTCTTT. This sequence encodes CASSTTGGTEAFF.